Listed here is a single T cell receptor (beta chain). The record originates from a study of blood T cell repertoires in COVID-19. Here immunoSEQ multiplex PCR was the method, and the copy in TCRdb shows in-frame clones only, minus some. The table records about 320,000 clones, roughly 90% of them present only once. CDR1 and CDR2 from the germline V gene are SNHLY and FYNNEI. The CDR3 runs 13 residues. Trimming at V came to 5 bases and at J to 6 bases, leaving 6 bases not matched to a gene. The chain employs TRBV2 and TRBJ1-2, with 7 bases lining up with TRBD1. The specimen sequenced was PBMCs or T cells enriched from blood (not recorded which). The receptor was derived from a woman younger than 45 who had been exposed to COVID-19. CDR3 in amino acids: CASSTRQGHGYTF. In DNA, the CDR3 is TGTGCCAGCAGTACCCGACAGGGTCATGGCTACACCTTC.